The 5 T cell receptor beta chains listed next were all sequenced from one sample in a study of blood T cell repertoires in COVID-19 (dated by TCRdb to the early 2020s). The library was made by the immunoSEQ multiplex PCR assay. TCRdb carries this immuneACCESS record with in-frame sequences only. Its versions omit some clonotypes, under half of them owing to an unresolved V gene in the studies checked, with the rest unexplained. This sample holds fewer than 250,000 clones; 80% to 90% were observed only once. The top ten hold about 4.6% of the sample. The sample was PBMCs or T cells enriched from blood (not recorded which). The receptors originated from a woman between 45 and 65 years old who had been exposed to COVID-19.

The rearrangement links TRBV30 to TRBJ1-2; the D gene is possibly TRBD1 (6 bases). This CDR3 region has 12 residues. Deletions cut 1 base from V and 3 bases from J, with 6 bases between. Germline CDR1 reads GTSNPN; CDR2 reads SVGIG (reference sequence). The CDR3 DNA reads TGTGCCTGGAGTGAGGGGGACTATGGCTACACCTTC. Amino acid sequence: CAWSEGDYGYTF.

The chain joins TRBV19 to TRBJ2-4, with 11 bases lining up with TRBD1. After removal of 3 bases from V and 6 bases from J, the junction contained 4 bases not matched to a gene. CDR1 and CDR2 from the germline V gene are LNHDA and SQIVND (reference sequence). CDR3 length: 15 amino acids. Here the CDR3 DNA reads TGTGCCAGTAGTATTGGACAGGGGGCGGGAAACATTCAGTACTTC. The encoded protein is CASSIGQGAGNIQYF.

The chain carries TRBV11-2 and TRBJ2-1; the match to TRBD1 covers 7 bases. V lost 5 bases and J lost 3; bases outside the gene matches: 4. Germline CDR1 is SGHAT and CDR2 is FQNNGV. This CDR3 region has 14 residues. CDR3 residues: CASSRGQVYNEQFF. The CDR3 DNA follows: TGTGCCAGCAGCAGAGGACAGGTCTACAATGAGCAGTTCTTC.

The chain couples TRBV7-8 to TRBJ1-2, with D unclear. Per the germline V gene, CDR1 is SGHVS and CDR2 is FQNEAQ. The CDR3 has 16 residues. The V end was cut by 1 base, the J end by 4 bases, with 16 bases between. The CDR3 loop reads CASSLVGVGRVYGYTF. The CDR3 bases are TGTGCCAGCAGCTTAGTTGGAGTGGGGAGGGTCTATGGCTACACCTTC.

The rearrangement links TRBV6-2 or TRBV6-3 to TRBJ2-1; D gene ambiguous. Trimming took 1 base from V and 4 from J, leaving 5 bases between them. In germline, CDR1 is MNHEY, CDR2 SVGEGT. The CDR3 length is 13 residues. In DNA, the CDR3 is TGTGCCAGCAGTTACTGGCAGTACAATGAGCAGTTCTTC. Translating it yields CASSYWQYNEQFF.